This T cell receptor (beta chain) was sequenced for a study of shared clonotypes between healthy human individuals (dated by TCRdb to the early 2020s). Context from the whole study: A couple of women and a few men aged 18 to 49 years were included in the cohort. Per donor, three plates each were used for CD4 naive and CD4 memory, two for CD8 naive, and one for CD8 memory. Blood TCR repertoires of about 5 healthy adults were deeply sequenced to estimate repertoire size and the extent of clonotype sharing between individuals. Libraries were prepared and TCR repertoires were sequenced by different laboratories using diverse techniques, in order to increase sequencing depth and limit assay-specific biases. Leukapheresis yielded between about 0.9 and 9.5 billion PBMCs per donor. The investigation overall reported the following: Because the study included only a small number of donors, the genetic and exposure-history diversity represented was limited. When a handful of donors were compared, the shared fraction of clonotypes was around 4.6% for naive CD4, 3.5% to 4% for naive CD8, 2.3% for memory CD4, and 0.4% for memory CD8. Higher generation probabilities were observed for clonotypes shared by all four sorted-subset donors than for non-shared clonotypes. Even with the large sequencing depth, rarefaction of the sorted-subset datasets indicated that sequencing was incomplete. Larger estimated clonotype richness was generally found for naive subsets than for memory subsets. Sampling was restricted to blood, and TCR repertoires in tissue are likely to differ from TCR repertoires in blood. Pairwise subsampling indicated that sequencing depth was expected to affect the degree of clonotype sharing among donors.

About this clone itself: The specificity of this receptor is unknown. No much larger clone is present one base from it, and per-base qualities are unavailable.

Using the deep immunoSEQ assay, multiplex PCR amplified TCR CDR3 regions from genomic DNA. Extracted genomic DNA from each cell subset was spread evenly across all wells of several immunoSEQ 96-well plates, with each plate serving as a replicate. For sorted subsets, each replicate PCR was loaded with roughly 200 ng genomic DNA, equivalent to 30,000 or so T cell genomes. Purified libraries were measured with a Qubit 3.0 fluorometer, size-checked on a Bioanalyzer 2100, and measured again with the KAPA Library Quantification kit. Every immunoSEQ 96-well plate was sequenced on a separate single-read 150-cycle Illumina NextSeq 550 flow cell. The study's processing was this. Because the immunoSEQ output held only junctional sequences and lacked quality scores, the filtering could not match the filtering applied to full-length reads. Sequences were annotated with PyIR, a Python wrapper for IgBLAST v1.9, using IMGT germline references to assign V/J genes and CDR3. Reads were filtered out if the reads had weak V/J assignments (E-value above 1e-6), no CDR3, stop codons, out-of-frame junctions, or ambiguous translated residues. A V3J clonotype was defined by an identical inferred V gene, J gene, and CDR3 amino acid sequence. To compute the percentage overlap between repertoires, the number of shared unique clonotypes was divided by the size of the smaller repertoire. Three approaches were used to assess repertoire richness: RTK rarefaction, the Chao1 estimator, and Recon v2.1 estimates of unobserved clonotypes. For all TCRbeta clonotypes obtained by the gDNA method from several donors, generation probabilities were computed with OLGA. The clones in this table, taken by TCRdb from immuneACCESS, are in-frame only. Not every clone is retained; where verified, under half of the shortfall comes from an unresolved V gene, and the cause of the rest is unknown. That table is the source of V, J and clone size, and D and trimming were worked out from the DNA. This sample lists some 2,000,000 clones; 95% were detected once. The leading ten clones occupy more than 0.1% of the sample.

Spanning cysteine to phenylalanine, the CDR3 consists of 17 amino acids. The sequence is cut down to CDR3 DNA, 51 bases in frame from base 1. V and J lose 2 bases and 0 bases, and a span of 14 bases separates them. CDR1 and CDR2 are read off the germline V gene as MNHNS and SASEGT. The donors were healthy, HIV-negative adults with no recently reported acute infections or vaccinations. All donors were Caucasian adults living in Nashville, Tennessee, USA. Magnetic negative selection was used to enrich CD4+ T cells, after which naive cells were positively selected on CD45RA and the negative fraction became the memory subset. Blood was collected by leukapheresis, and PBMCs were isolated by Ficoll-Histopaque density gradient centrifugation and then cryopreserved in liquid nitrogen vapor phase. Analytical flow cytometry was used to check the purity and quantity of every magnetically sorted T cell population. From each sorted fraction, genomic DNA was isolated and quantified by UV absorbance on a Nanodrop 2000c.

This clonotype was sampled from a man in his late teens or twenties in good health. Sequencing was done on a sample of naive CD4+ T cells sorted from blood. What the cell subset or site label conveys for this sample: CD45RA+ positively selected. The sequence links TRBV6-1 to TRBJ1-5; no D gene is confidently identified. The CDR3 corresponds to CASSEPDAGYSNQPQHF. The sequenced DNA is TGTGCCAGCAGTGAACCGGACGCGGGGTATAGCAATCAGCCCCAGCATTTT.